The sequence of this T cell receptor beta chain was determined in a study of T cell clonotyping in hematopoietic cell transplantation. Trimming removed 4 bases from V and 1 base from J, with 8 bases in between. This CDR3 contains 13 residues. Per the germline V gene, CDR1 is SGHTS and CDR2 is YDEGEE. Study-wide findings and caveats: After transplant, recipient diversity fell while pathologically expanded clonotypes grew through day 180. At the given depth, recipient repertoires were over 95% de novo clonotypes.

This table comes from immunoSEQ multiplex PCR, and its TCRdb copy is limited to in-frame clones, with some not included. The repertoire includes roughly 40,000 clones, nearly 97% of them detected once, and nearly 0.95% sits in the top ten. Remarks on this clone: Its matching antigen is unknown.

The rearrangement links TRBV5-8 to TRBJ2-5; TRBD2 might be the D (6 bases). The material sequenced was peripheral blood mononuclear cells. This TCR was recovered from a man between 25 and 39 years old in good health. Some clones in this sample may be carry-over from other donors' samples. CDR3 nucleotides: TGTGCCAGCAGCGGGACTGTCCAAGAGACCCAGTACTTC. It specifies CASSGTVQETQYF. Looking up the rest from reference TRBV5-8 and TRBJ2-5 gives the full variable domain: EAGVTQSPTHLIKTRGQQATLRCSPISGHTSVYWYQQALGLGLQFLLWYDEGEERNRGNFPPRFSGRQFPNYSSELNVNALELEDSALYLCASSGTVQETQYFGPGTRLLVL.